These 24 T cell receptor beta chains came from one sample sequenced in a study of OX40 agonist ivuxolimab in advanced cancers. Some clones are missing from TCRdb's copy, which holds only in-frame ones; the method was immunoSEQ multiplex PCR. The sample lists 9,500 to 13,000 clones; roughly nine tenths were seen once. Sequences were derived from CD4+ or CD8+ T cells sorted from blood, sampled in a trial of the OX40 agonist ivuxolimab. These receptors were obtained from an adult with an advanced solid tumor such as melanoma, head and neck, liver or kidney cancer.

The CDR3: CASSRGGEYEKLFF. In DNA, the CDR3 is TGTGCCAGCAGCCGCGGAGGGGAGTATGAAAAACTGTTTTTT. This sequence joins TRBV5-8 and TRBJ1-4; possible D gene TRBD1, 5 bases. Trimming took 4 bases from V and 6 from J, leaving 13 bases between them. CDR3 length: 14 residues. Germline assignment: CDR1 SGHTS and CDR2 YDEGEE.

This CDR3 is CASSLSPGTGELFF. As DNA, the CDR3 is TGTGCCAGCAGTTTATCACCTGGGACAGGGGAGCTGTTTTTT. The chain joins TRBV27 to TRBJ2-2, with D perhaps TRBD1 (6 bases). The CDR3 has 14 amino acids. Deletions cut 0 bases from V and 8 bases from J, with 10 bases between. The germline V gene has CDR1 MNHEY and CDR2 SMNVEV (reference sequence).

The rearrangement joins TRBV19 to TRBJ1-2; D gene unclear. Germline loops: CDR1 LNHDA, CDR2 SQIVND (reference sequence). Trimming took off 3 bases at V and 2 bases at J, with 7 bases between the two ends. The CDR3 length is 13 residues. The DNA of the CDR3 is TGTGCCAGTAGTATCCAGCGAAACTATGGCTACACCTTC. Amino acids: CASSIQRNYGYTF.

The chain couples TRBV11-3 to TRBJ2-7, with 9 bases lining up with TRBD2. CDR3 length: 15 residues. CDR1 is SGHNT, CDR2 YENEEA, per germline. The J segment lost 0 bases and the V segment lost 4 bases, leaving 4 bases of the junction unmatched. CDR3 DNA sequence: TGTGCCAGCAGCTCAGCTAGCGGGGTCTCCTACGAGCAGTACTTC. Translating it yields CASSSASGVSYEQYF.

This CDR3 reads CASSEGTGTEYGYTF. The CDR3 bases are TGTGCCAGCAGTGAGGGGACAGGGACGGAGTATGGCTACACCTTC. V is TRBV6-4 and J is TRBJ1-2, with 9 bases lining up with TRBD1. V shed 3 bases and J 5 bases; nucleotides not matched to a gene: 7. Germline values: CDR1 MRHNA, CDR2 SNTAGT. The CDR3 is 15 amino acids.

The rearrangement uses TRBV6-1 and TRBJ2-3; TRBD2 agrees at 10 bases. From germline, CDR1 is MNHNS and CDR2 SASEGT. The CDR3 sequence is 15 residues long. The J segment lost 5 bases and the V segment lost 7 bases, leaving 9 bases of the junction unmatched. In nucleotides, the CDR3 is TGTGCCAGCACGGTCAGCGGGGGGGTCGGAGATACGCAGTATTTT. Amino acid sequence: CASTVSGGVGDTQYF.

This clone was seen once. The genes are TRBV9 and TRBJ2-5; 8 nucleotides align to TRBD1. With V trimmed by 0 bases and J by 4 bases, 5 bases remained unmatched. Per germline, CDR1 SGDLS and CDR2 YYNGEE. CDR3 length: 15 amino acids. The CDR3 coding sequence is TGTGCCAGCAGCGTAGATCAGGGGGCAGGAGAGACCCAGTACTTC. Amino acid sequence: CASSVDQGAGETQYF. The whole variable domain, filled in from reference TRBV9 and TRBJ2-5, reads DSGVTQTPKHLITATGQRVTLRCSPRSGDLSVYWYQQSLDQGLQFLIQYYNGEERAKGNILERFSAQQFPDLHSELNLSSLELGDSALYFCASSVDQGAGETQYFGPGTRLLVL.

The V gene is TRBV28, the J gene TRBJ2-3, with TRBD2 matching over 8 bases. CDR1 MDHEN and CDR2 SYDVKM come from the germline V gene. The CDR3 runs to 17 residues. The J segment lost 2 bases and the V segment lost 5 bases, leaving 12 bases of the junction unmatched. The CDR3 DNA is TGTGCCAGCAGTCCCATGGGGGGAGCGGGGGACACAGATACGCAGTATTTT. Translation: CASSPMGGAGDTDTQYF.

The chain joins TRBV9 to TRBJ2-3; D unclear. Per the germline V gene, CDR1 is SGDLS and CDR2 is YYNGEE. V shed 3 bases and J shed 5 bases, with 10 bases lying between them. CDR3 length equals 13 residues. The CDR3, as DNA: TGTGCCAGCAGCGGAAAGATTGGAGATACGCAGTATTTT. As protein: CASSGKIGDTQYF.

The CDR3 is CASSGDRAEAFF. CDR3 DNA: TGTGCCAGCAGCGGTGACAGGGCTGAAGCTTTCTTT. The chain links TRBV9 to TRBJ1-1; 7 positions match TRBD1. Germline CDR1 is SGDLS and CDR2 is YYNGEE. The V segment lost 3 bases and the J segment 6 bases; nucleotides outside the gene matches: 2. The CDR3 sequence is 12 residues long.

This clone was observed once. This sequence joins TRBV6-6 and TRBJ2-7, with D unclear. Trimming removed 2 bases from V and 0 bases from J, with 8 bases in between. The CDR3 loop spans 14 amino acids. Per germline, CDR1 MNHNY and CDR2 SVGAGI (reference sequence). DNA of the CDR3: TGTGCCAGCAGTTACACCAGCCGCTCCTACGAGCAGTACTTC. Translated, it gives CASSYTSRSYEQYF.

The chain employs TRBV7-9 and TRBJ1-4; the D is unclear. The CDR3 extends over 15 amino acids. Germline assignment: CDR1 SEHNR and CDR2 FQNEAQ (reference sequence). Trimming cost V 4 bases and J 0 bases, with 9 bases left between them. CDR3 in DNA: TGTGCCAGCAGCTCCCGCGAAGCAACTAATGAAAAACTGTTTTTT. As protein: CASSSREATNEKLFF.

The chain couples TRBV7-6 to TRBJ2-1; 9 bases are a match to TRBD2. This CDR3 spans 18 amino acids. Germline CDR1 and CDR2: SGHVS and FNYEAQ. The junction had 14 bases not matched to a gene; V was cut back by 1 base and J by 7 bases. The CDR3 protein is CASSLEGGGALWSNEQFF. In DNA, the CDR3 is TGTGCCAGCAGCTTAGAGGGCGGGGGGGCTCTGTGGTCGAATGAGCAGTTCTTC.

This chain links TRBV7-3 with TRBJ2-7; D call uncertain. This CDR3 comprises 14 residues. V lost 5 bases and J 5 bases, leaving 16 bases between the germline ends. Looked up from germline, CDR1 is SGHTA and CDR2 is FQGTGA. Written as DNA, the CDR3 is TGTGCCAGCAGCCCGGACCGGAGTCGCGACGAGCAGTACTTC. Residues: CASSPDRSRDEQYF.

The chain recombines TRBV5-1 with TRBJ1-1; D call uncertain. Germline V gene sequence: CDR1 SGHRS, CDR2 YFSETQ. Trimming removed 0 bases from V and 2 bases from J, with 5 bases in between. The length of the CDR3 is 13 residues. The CDR3 DNA sequence: TGCGCCAGCAGCTTGGCCGGTAACACTGAAGCTTTCTTT. Its translation: CASSLAGNTEAFF.

The chain links TRBV9 to TRBJ2-7; TRBD2 matches at 9 bases. The CDR3 totals 13 residues. V was clipped by 6 bases and J by 5 bases; unmatched bases: 6. CDR1 is SGDLS and CDR2 is YYNGEE in the germline V gene. The DNA of the CDR3 is TGTGCCAGCAACGCGGGGGGGCCTGACGAGCAGTACTTC. Amino acid sequence: CASNAGGPDEQYF.

This chain uses TRBV5-4 with TRBJ2-7; D gene unclear. With 0 bases removed from V and 5 bases from J, the gap between germline ends came to 3 bases. The CDR3 is 11 residues long. Germline CDR1 reads SGHNT; CDR2 reads YYREEE (reference sequence). CDR3 nucleotides: TGTGCCAGCAGCTTGGATCACGAGCAGTACTTC. Protein product: CASSLDHEQYF.

Only a few counts were recorded for this clone. The chain uses TRBV11-3 and TRBJ1-6; perhaps TRBD1 as D (5 bases). V dropped 0 bases and J dropped 1 base, with 7 bases sitting between them. The CDR3 is 16 residues long. CDR1 is SGHNT and CDR2 is YENEEA in the germline V gene. The CDR3 protein is CASSLEGVSYNSPLHF. CDR3 nucleotides: TGTGCCAGCAGCTTAGAAGGGGTTTCCTATAATTCACCCCTCCACTTT.

The rearrangement uses TRBV19 and TRBJ2-3; no definite D call. Germline assignment: CDR1 LNHDA and CDR2 SQIVND (reference sequence). The CDR3 consists of 12 residues. Trimming took 3 bases from V and 0 from J, leaving 1 base between them. The CDR3 sequence: CASSISTDTQYF. DNA of the CDR3: TGTGCCAGTAGTATTAGCACAGATACGCAGTATTTT.

Only one count was recorded for this clone. The chain has TRBV11-1 and TRBJ2-5, with TRBD2 identical over 7 bases. The CDR3 is 15 residues long. CDR1 and CDR2 from the germline V gene are SGHAT and FQDESV (reference sequence). Unmatched junction bases numbered 10, after V lost 3 bases and J lost 6 bases. The CDR3 sequence is CASSLRSGAMQTQYF. In nucleotides, the CDR3 is TGTGCCAGCAGCTTGAGAAGCGGGGCTATGCAGACCCAGTACTTC.

This rearrangement joins TRBV7-9 to TRBJ1-1; D unclear. The CDR3 contains 15 residues. Germline CDR1 reads SEHNR; CDR2 reads FQNEAQ (reference sequence). The germline V and J ends were trimmed by 2 bases and 3 bases, with 13 bases remaining between them. This chain's CDR3 is CASSLRVKKDTEAFF. The CDR3 bases are TGTGCCAGCAGCTTAAGGGTCAAGAAGGACACTGAAGCTTTCTTT.

This chain links TRBV28 with TRBJ1-2; TRBD1 is a possible D gene (5 bases). The CDR3 length is 13 residues. V lost 1 base to trimming and J lost 11 bases, with 14 bases between them. The germline CDR1 and CDR2 sequences are MDHEN and SYDVKM. CDR3 in DNA: TGTGCCAGCAGTTTATTGGGGGAGGCGGCATACACCTTC. Encoded protein: CASSLLGEAAYTF.

This clone has a handful of counts. V is TRBV12-5 and J is TRBJ1-1; D is perhaps TRBD1 (5 bases). CDR1 LGHNT and CDR2 FRNRAP come from the germline V gene. The CDR3 has 14 residues. Trimming removed 6 bases at V and 0 bases at J, with 11 bases between. CDR3 DNA sequence: TGTGCTAGTGGCCGAGACAGCCTGAACACTGAAGCTTTCTTT. This sequence encodes CASGRDSLNTEAFF. Filled out from reference TRBV12-5 and TRBJ1-1, the complete variable domain reads DARVTQTPRHKVTEMGQEVTMRCQPILGHNTVFWYRQTMMQGLELLAYFRNRAPLDDSGMPKDRFSAEMPDATLATLKIQPSEPRDSAVYFCASGRDSLNTEAFFGQGTRLTVV.

V gene TRBV11-2 combines with J gene TRBJ1-5; D is uncertain. CDR1 and CDR2 (germline): SGHAT, FQNNGV. The CDR3 loop spans 14 amino acids. V lost 0 bases and J lost 7, with 10 bases in between. The CDR3 nucleotides read TGTGCCAGCAGCTTAGAAGGAGCTCGGCAGCCCCAGCATTTT. Its protein is CASSLEGARQPQHF. Complete variable domain (other parts from reference TRBV11-2 and TRBJ1-5): EAGVAQSPRYKIIEKRQSVAFWCNPISGHATLYWYQQILGQGPKLLIQFQNNGVVDDSQLPKDRFSAERLKGVDSTLKIQPAKLEDSAVYLCASSLEGARQPQHFGDGTRLSIL.